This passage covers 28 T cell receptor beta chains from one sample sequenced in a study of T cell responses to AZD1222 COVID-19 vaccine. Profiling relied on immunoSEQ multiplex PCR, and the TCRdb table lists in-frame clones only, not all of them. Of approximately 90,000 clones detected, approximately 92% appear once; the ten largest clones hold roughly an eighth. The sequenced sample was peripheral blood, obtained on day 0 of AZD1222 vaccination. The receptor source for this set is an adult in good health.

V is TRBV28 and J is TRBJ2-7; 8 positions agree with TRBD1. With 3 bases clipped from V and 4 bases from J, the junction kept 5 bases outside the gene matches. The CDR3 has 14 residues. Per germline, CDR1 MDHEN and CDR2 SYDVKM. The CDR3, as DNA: TGTGCCAGCAGTTTTCCAGGGGGCTATTACGAGCAGTACTTC. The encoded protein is CASSFPGGYYEQYF.

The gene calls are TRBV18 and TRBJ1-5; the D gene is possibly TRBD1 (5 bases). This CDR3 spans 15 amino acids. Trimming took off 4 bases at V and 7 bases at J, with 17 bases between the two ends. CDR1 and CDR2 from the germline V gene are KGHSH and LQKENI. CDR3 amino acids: CASSLTAGREQPQHF. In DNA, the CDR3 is TGTGCCAGCTCACTTACAGCGGGGCGGGAGCAGCCCCAGCATTTT.

This CDR3 is CASTNKNAIGTSGVEQFF. The CDR3 region has the DNA TGTGCCAGCACCAACAAAAACGCGATCGGGACTAGCGGAGTCGAGCAGTTCTTC. The V and J genes are TRBV27 and TRBJ2-1; 11 positions match TRBD2. Trimming cost V 7 bases and J 10 bases; bases outside gene matches: 21. Germline lookup yields CDR1 MNHEY and CDR2 SMNVEV (reference sequence). This CDR3 is built from 18 residues.

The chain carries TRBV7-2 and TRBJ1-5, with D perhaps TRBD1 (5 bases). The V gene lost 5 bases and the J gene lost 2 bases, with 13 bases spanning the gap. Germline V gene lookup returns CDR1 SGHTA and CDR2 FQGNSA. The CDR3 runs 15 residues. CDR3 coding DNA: TGTGCCAGCAGCAAGGGGATGGGTGGCAATCAGCCCCAGCATTTT. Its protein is CASSKGMGGNQPQHF.

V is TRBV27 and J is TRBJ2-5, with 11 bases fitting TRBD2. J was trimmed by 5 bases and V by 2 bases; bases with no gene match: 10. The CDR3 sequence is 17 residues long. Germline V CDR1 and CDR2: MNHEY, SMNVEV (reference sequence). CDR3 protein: CASSLRSLAGGGETQYF. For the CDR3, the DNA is TGTGCCAGCAGTTTAAGGTCCCTAGCGGGGGGCGGGGAGACCCAGTACTTC.

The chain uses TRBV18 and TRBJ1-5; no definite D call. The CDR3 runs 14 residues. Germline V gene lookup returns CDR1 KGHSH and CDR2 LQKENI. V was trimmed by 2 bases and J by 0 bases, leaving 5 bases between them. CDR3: CASSPTDSNQPQHF. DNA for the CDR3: TGTGCCAGCTCACCAACAGATAGCAATCAGCCCCAGCATTTT.

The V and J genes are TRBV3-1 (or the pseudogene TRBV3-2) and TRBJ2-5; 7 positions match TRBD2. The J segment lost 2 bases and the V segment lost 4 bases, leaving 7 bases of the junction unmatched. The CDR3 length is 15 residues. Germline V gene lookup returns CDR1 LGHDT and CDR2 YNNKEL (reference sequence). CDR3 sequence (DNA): TGTGCCAGCAGCCGGGGAGGGCTAGCACAAGAGACCCAGTACTTC. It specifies CASSRGGLAQETQYF.

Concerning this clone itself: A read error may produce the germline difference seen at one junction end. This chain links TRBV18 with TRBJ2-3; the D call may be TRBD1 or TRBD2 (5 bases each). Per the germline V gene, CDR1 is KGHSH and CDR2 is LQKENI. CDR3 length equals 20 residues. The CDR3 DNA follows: TGTGCGAGCTCACTTATTCGGCTAGCAGTAGACAGATCACACACAGATACGCAGTATTTT. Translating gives CASSLIRLAVDRSHTDTQYF.

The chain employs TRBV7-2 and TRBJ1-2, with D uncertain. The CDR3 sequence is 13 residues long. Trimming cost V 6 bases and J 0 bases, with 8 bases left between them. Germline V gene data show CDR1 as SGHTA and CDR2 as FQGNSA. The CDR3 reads CASSQDPNYGYTF. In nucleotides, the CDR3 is TGTGCCAGCAGTCAAGATCCTAACTATGGCTACACCTTC.

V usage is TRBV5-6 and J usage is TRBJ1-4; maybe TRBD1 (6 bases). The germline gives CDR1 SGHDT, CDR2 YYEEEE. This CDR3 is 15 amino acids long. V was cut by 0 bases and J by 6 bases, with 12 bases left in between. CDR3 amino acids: CASSLGGGAYEKLFF. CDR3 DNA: TGTGCCAGCAGCTTGGGTGGGGGCGCGTATGAAAAACTGTTTTTT.

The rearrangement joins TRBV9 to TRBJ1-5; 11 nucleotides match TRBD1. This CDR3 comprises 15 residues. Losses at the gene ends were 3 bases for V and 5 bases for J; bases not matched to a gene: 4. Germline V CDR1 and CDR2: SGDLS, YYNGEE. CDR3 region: CASSGPGQGDQPQHF. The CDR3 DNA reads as TGTGCCAGCAGCGGTCCGGGACAGGGGGATCAGCCCCAGCATTTT. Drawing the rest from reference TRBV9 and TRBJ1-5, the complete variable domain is DSGVTQTPKHLITATGQRVTLRCSPRSGDLSVYWYQQSLDQGLQFLIQYYNGEERAKGNILERFSAQQFPDLHSELNLSSLELGDSALYFCASSGPGQGDQPQHFGDGTRLSIL.

CDR3 sequence reads: CASSIVGAQETQYF. CDR3 sequence (DNA): TGTGCCAGTAGTATAGTGGGGGCTCAAGAGACCCAGTACTTC. This chain connects TRBV19 to TRBJ2-5, with D possibly matching TRBD1 (6 bases). The germline gives CDR1 LNHDA, CDR2 SQIVND (reference sequence). The ends were cut back, 1 base at V and 2 bases at J, with 8 bases in the middle. This CDR3 contains 14 residues.

CDR3 protein: CASSWQRGGNQPQHF. As DNA, the CDR3 is TGTGCCAGCAGCTGGCAAAGGGGAGGCAATCAGCCCCAGCATTTT. The chain links TRBV7-8 to TRBJ1-5; maybe TRBD1 (5 bases). In germline, CDR1 is SGHVS, CDR2 FQNEAQ. Trimming cost V 4 bases and J 2 bases, with 12 bases left between them. The CDR3 contains 15 residues.

In DNA, the CDR3 is TGTGCCACCAGCAGAGGGGGTAATTCACCCCTCCACTTT. Translated: CATSRGGNSPLHF. The chain employs TRBV15 and TRBJ1-6, with no clear D. Looked up from germline, CDR1 is LNHNV and CDR2 is YYDKDF (reference sequence). The CDR3 sequence is 13 residues long. With 1 base removed from V and 6 bases from J, the gap between germline ends came to 4 bases.

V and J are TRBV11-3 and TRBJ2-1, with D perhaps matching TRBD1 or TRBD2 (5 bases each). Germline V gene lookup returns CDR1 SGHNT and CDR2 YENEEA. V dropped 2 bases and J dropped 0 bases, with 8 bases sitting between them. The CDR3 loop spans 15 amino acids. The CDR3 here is CASSLSGTSYNEQFF. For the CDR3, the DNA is TGTGCCAGCAGCTTAAGTGGGACCTCCTACAATGAGCAGTTCTTC.

CDR3 nucleotides: TGTGCCAGCAGTTACTCGACAGCGGACGGAGAGACCCAGTACTTC. Translation gives CASSYSTADGETQYF. The chain couples TRBV6-5 to TRBJ2-5; D assignment may be TRBD1 or TRBD2 (5 bases each). V shed 0 bases and J shed 4 bases, with 12 bases lying between them. Germline V CDR1 and CDR2: MNHEY, SVGAGI. This CDR3 contains 15 residues.

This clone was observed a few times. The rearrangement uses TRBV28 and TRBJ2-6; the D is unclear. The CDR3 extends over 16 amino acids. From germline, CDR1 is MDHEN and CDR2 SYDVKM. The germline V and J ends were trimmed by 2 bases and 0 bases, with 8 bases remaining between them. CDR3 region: CASSLTAVSGANVLTF. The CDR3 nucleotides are TGTGCCAGCAGTTTAACGGCGGTCTCTGGGGCCAACGTCCTGACTTTC.

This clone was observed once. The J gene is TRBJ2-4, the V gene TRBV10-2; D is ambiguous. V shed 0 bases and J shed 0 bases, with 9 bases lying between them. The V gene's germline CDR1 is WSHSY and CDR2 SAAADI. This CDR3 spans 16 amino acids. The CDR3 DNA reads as TGCGCCAGCAGTGAGTCGTATGGCGTAGCCAAAAACATTCAGTACTTC. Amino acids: CASSESYGVAKNIQYF.

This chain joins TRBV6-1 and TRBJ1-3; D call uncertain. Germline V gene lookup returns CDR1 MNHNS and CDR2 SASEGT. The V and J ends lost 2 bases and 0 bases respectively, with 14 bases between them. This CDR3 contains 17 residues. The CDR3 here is CASSESQAPLSGNTIYF. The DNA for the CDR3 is TGTGCCAGCAGTGAAAGCCAGGCTCCACTCTCTGGAAACACCATATATTTT.

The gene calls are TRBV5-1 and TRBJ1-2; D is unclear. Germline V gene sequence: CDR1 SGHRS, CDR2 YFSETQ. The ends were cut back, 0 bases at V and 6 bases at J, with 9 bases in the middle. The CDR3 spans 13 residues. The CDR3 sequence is CASSLVGQDGYTF. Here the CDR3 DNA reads TGCGCCAGCAGCTTGGTCGGTCAGGATGGCTACACCTTC.

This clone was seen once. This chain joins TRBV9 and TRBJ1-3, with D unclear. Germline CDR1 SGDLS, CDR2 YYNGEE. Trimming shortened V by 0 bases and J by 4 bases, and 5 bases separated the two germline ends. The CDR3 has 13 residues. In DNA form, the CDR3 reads TGTGCCAGCAGCGTAGAAGTCGGAAACACCATATATTTT. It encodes CASSVEVGNTIYF.

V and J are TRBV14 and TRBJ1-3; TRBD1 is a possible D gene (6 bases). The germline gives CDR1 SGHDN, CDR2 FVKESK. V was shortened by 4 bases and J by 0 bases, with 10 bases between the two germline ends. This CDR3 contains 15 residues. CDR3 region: CASSPTGVSGNTIYF. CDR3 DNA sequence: TGTGCCAGCAGCCCGACAGGTGTCTCTGGAAACACCATATATTTT.

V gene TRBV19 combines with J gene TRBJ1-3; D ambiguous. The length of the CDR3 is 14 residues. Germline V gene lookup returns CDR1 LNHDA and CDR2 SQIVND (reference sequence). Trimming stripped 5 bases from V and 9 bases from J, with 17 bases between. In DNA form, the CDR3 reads TGTGCCAGTAGTCGCACGGACCTCAAGGGCACCATATATTTT. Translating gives CASSRTDLKGTIYF.

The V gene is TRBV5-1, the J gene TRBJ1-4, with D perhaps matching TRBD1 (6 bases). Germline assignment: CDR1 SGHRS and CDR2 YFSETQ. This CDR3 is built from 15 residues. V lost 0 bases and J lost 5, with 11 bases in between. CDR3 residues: CASSLGAGENEKLFF. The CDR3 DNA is TGCGCCAGCAGCTTGGGGGCAGGGGAGAATGAAAAACTGTTTTTT. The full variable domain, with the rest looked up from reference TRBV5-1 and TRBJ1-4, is KAGVTQTPRYLIKTRGQQVTLSCSPISGHRSVSWYQQTPGQGLQFLFEYFSETQRNKGNFPGRFSGRQFSNSRSEMNVSTLELGDSALYLCASSLGAGENEKLFFGSGTQLSVL.

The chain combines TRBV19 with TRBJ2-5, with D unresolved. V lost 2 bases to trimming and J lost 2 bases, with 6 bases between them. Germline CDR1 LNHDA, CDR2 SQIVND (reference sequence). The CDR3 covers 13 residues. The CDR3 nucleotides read TGTGCCAGTAGTATAAGCAGGCAAGAGACCCAGTACTTC. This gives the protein CASSISRQETQYF.

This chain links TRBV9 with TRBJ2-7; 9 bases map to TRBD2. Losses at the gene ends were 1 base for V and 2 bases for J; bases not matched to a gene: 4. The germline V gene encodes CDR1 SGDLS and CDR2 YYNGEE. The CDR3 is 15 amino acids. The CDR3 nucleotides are TGTGCCAGCAGCGTACAAGCGGGAGGTCCCTACGAGCAGTACTTC. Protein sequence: CASSVQAGGPYEQYF.

This CDR3 is CASRKGFKSSYEQYF. The CDR3 DNA reads TGTGCCAGCAGAAAAGGGTTCAAGAGCTCCTACGAGCAGTACTTC. This chain connects TRBV6-5 to TRBJ2-7; the D is unclear. Looked up from germline, CDR1 is MNHEY and CDR2 is SVGAGI. CDR3 length equals 15 residues. V lost 6 bases to trimming and J lost 0 bases, with 15 bases between them.

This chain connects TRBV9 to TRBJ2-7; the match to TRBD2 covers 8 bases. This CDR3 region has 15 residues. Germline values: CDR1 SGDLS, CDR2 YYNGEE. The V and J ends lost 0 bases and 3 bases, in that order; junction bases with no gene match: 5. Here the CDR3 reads CASSVGPTSGYEQYF. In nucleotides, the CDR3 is TGTGCCAGCAGCGTAGGCCCCACTAGCGGCTACGAGCAGTACTTC.